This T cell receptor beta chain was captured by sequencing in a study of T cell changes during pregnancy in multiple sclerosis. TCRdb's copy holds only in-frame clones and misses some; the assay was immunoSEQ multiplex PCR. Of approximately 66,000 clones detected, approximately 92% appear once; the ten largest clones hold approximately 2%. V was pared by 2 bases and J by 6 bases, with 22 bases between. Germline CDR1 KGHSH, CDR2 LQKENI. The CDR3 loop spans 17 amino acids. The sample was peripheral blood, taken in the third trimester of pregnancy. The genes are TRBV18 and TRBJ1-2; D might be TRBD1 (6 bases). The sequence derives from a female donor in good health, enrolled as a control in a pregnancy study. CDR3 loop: CASSPSLQGDRKNGYTF. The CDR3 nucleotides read TGTGCCAGCTCACCATCCCTACAGGGCGATAGGAAAAATGGCTACACCTTC.